These T cell receptor beta chains were read from a single sample in a study of blood T cell repertoires in COVID-19. Sequencing was performed with immunoSEQ multiplex PCR; in TCRdb, only in-frame clones are kept and a portion is missing. The sample has around 65,000 clones, 82% seen once. Sequenced sample: peripheral blood. Every receptor here comes from a man at least 80 years old with active COVID-19. Both conserved end residues are part of each CDR3. Each record gives: clone size, D gene, J gene, V gene, CDR3 DNA, CDR3 protein. The D gene is left open where the match is weak. Not all rows give a size; the values are once, few, many and, for expanded clones, a class.

. TRBD1 TRBJ2-7 TRBV18 TGTGCCAGCTCGGGGGGACAGGGGGCGATGGGCGAGCAGTACTTC CASSGGQGAMGEQYF
. . TRBJ1-1 TRBV6-1 TGTGCCAGCAGTGACCGCGGGGCTGGTGAAGCTTTCTTT CASSDRGAGEAFF
. . TRBJ1-1 TRBV27 TGTGCCAGCAGGGGGGGAGGGGCAAGGGCGACTGAAGCTTTCTTT CASRGGGARATEAFF
. . TRBJ1-1 TRBV6-6 TGTGCCAGCAGCCCAGACAAGAACACTGAAGCTTTCTTT CASSPDKNTEAFF
. TRBD1 TRBJ1-1 TRBV9 TGTGCCAGCAGCCCCCAGGGGGCCTTGGCTTTCTTT CASSPQGALAFF
. TRBD2 TRBJ2-7 TRBV6-5 TGTGCCAGCCGACCCACGGGGGGGGCCTACGAGCAGTACTTC CASRPTGGAYEQYF
. TRBD1 TRBJ1-5 TRBV27 TGTGCCAGCAGTCCACTACAGGGGGCGGATCCCCAGCATTTT CASSPLQGADPQHF
. TRBD2 TRBJ2-7 TRBV14 TGTGCCAGCAGCCAAGTTTCAGGACTAGCGGTCGGCGAGCAGTACTTC CASSQVSGLAVGEQYF
. . TRBJ2-7 TRBV7-9 TGTGCCAGCACCCCAACAGGGTTGGCAGACGAGCAGTACTTC CASTPTGLADEQYF
. . TRBJ2-7 TRBV7-9 TGTGCCAGCAGCTCTCGAGGTGTCGGGGAGCAGTACTTC CASSSRGVGEQYF
. TRBD2 TRBJ2-5 TRBV18 TGTGCCAGCTCCCCCGGGACTAGCGGGAGAGAGACCCAGTACTTC CASSPGTSGRETQYF
. TRBD2 TRBJ2-7 TRBV4-3 TGCGCCAGCAGCCAAGACCGAGCGGGAGGGCGTGAGCAGTACTTC CASSQDRAGGREQYF
. . TRBJ2-1 TRBV9 TGTGCCAGCAGCGCTGACCAGGGCTCCTACAATGAGCAGTTCTTC CASSADQGSYNEQFF
. . TRBJ2-1 TRBV19 TGTGCCAGTAGTATAGGCGGAGGTTCCTACAATGAGCAGTTCTTC CASSIGGGSYNEQFF
few TRBD2 TRBJ2-1 TRBV24-1 TGTGCCACCAGTGATCCTTCTAGCTGGACTAGCGAGCGACCTAACAATGAGCAGTTCTTC CATSDPSSWTSERPNNEQFF
. . TRBJ1-5 TRBV19 TGTGCCAGTAGTACAGGGATCAATCAGCCCCAGCATTTT CASSTGINQPQHF
. TRBD2 TRBJ2-1 TRBV2 TGTGCCAGCAGAACCGGGACTAGCGGGGGCAATGAGCAGTTCTTC CASRTGTSGGNEQFF
. . TRBJ2-5 TRBV4-1 TGCGCCAGCAGCCAAGATATACTAGCCCAAGAGACCCAGTACTTC CASSQDILAQETQYF
few TRBD2 TRBJ2-3 TRBV24-1 TGTGCCACCAGTGCCACCGGTCGGCGGGAGGGCCGCACAGATACGCAGTATTTT CATSATGRREGRTDTQYF
once . TRBJ1-5 TRBV6-5 TGTGCCAGCAGAGACAGGTACACTCAGCCCCAGCATTTT CASRDRYTQPQHF
. . TRBJ2-2 TRBV7-3 TGTGCCAGCGGGGTGGGAGTGCACACCGGGGAGCTGTTTTTT CASGVGVHTGELFF
. . TRBJ2-6 TRBV4-1 TGCGCCAGCAGCCAAGATGGCCACTCTGGGGCCAACGTCCTGACTTTC CASSQDGHSGANVLTF